This T cell receptor (beta chain) comes out of a study of T cells in Graves' hyperthyroidism and ophthalmopathy. This CDR3 region has 15 residues. Germline CDR1 and CDR2: SGHVS and FNYEAQ. Trimming took off 0 bases at V and 2 bases at J, with 7 bases between the two ends. For this clonotype: Its target is not known.

TCR beta CDR3 regions were amplified from RNA. HTBI primers were used for first-round RT-PCR of the TCR CDR3. Using its own MiXCR run on the multiplex PCR reads, TCRdb lists one record per CDR3 protein. The sample holds a few hundred thousand distinct CDR3 sequences, approximately 18% seen once. Study-wide results and limits: Expanded thyroid clonotypes (above 0.001) were mostly also found in blood.

At least 3 on the Clinical Activity Score was recorded for ophthalmopathy patients, who also had NOSPECS grade at least 4 and duration under 3 months. Each diagnosis drew on symptoms, thyroxine, TRAb, thyroid ultrasound and orbital computed tomography findings. PBMCs were obtained from 10 ml fresh peripheral blood. The rearrangement joins TRBV7-6 to TRBJ2-2, with TRBD2 as a possible D gene (6 bases). What was sequenced was blood. This TCR came from a man in his forties or fifties with Graves' ophthalmopathy. In DNA form, the CDR3 reads TGTGCCAGCAGCTTAGCGGGACTTAACACCGGGGAGCTGTTTTTT. Its translation is CASSLAGLNTGELFF.